Listed below are T cell receptor beta chains from one sample, sequenced in a study of T-cell memory formation after mild COVID-19. TCRdb reprocessed the 5' RACE reads via MiXCR and lists one record per CDR3 protein. This sample has around 49,000 distinct CDR3 sequences, with around 25% found just once. Sequences were obtained from PBMCs or a T cell subset sorted from them (not recorded which). All receptors come from a man between 18 and 35 years old who had mild COVID-19 (a few samples of this study predate the infection). Cell type and time point are not known. CDR3s leave out the opening cysteine and the closing phenylalanine or tryptophan. D genes are given only for firm matches. Expanded clones are given a class, and other clones once, few, many or no size at all.

d_call j_call clone_size v_call cdr3_aa
- TRBJ2-2 many TRBV4-3 ASSQDRSENTGELF
TRBD1 TRBJ2-6 few TRBV12-3/TRBV12-4 ASARAGGVSGANVLT
TRBD2 TRBJ2-7 - TRBV5-5 ASSQTSVYEQY
- TRBJ2-7 many TRBV6-5 ASSHRAQDEQY
TRBD2 TRBJ2-2 - TRBV4-1 ASSQVKEAGGTGELF
- TRBJ2-3 - TRBV9 ASSPGEPGTDTQY
- TRBJ2-7 - TRBV5-8 ASSLFRAYEQY
- TRBJ2-4 - TRBV11-2 ASSFREY
- TRBJ1-4 many TRBV28 ASSSPRRGGPEKLF
- TRBJ1-1 - TRBV20-1 SARARDTEAF
- TRBJ1-2 - TRBV27 ASSLYGGGYT
- TRBJ2-6 many TRBV6-2/TRBV6-3 ASSWDSGANVLT
- TRBJ1-2 - TRBV5-6 ASSFRQGYYGYT
- TRBJ2-4 many TRBV20-1 SADRESPNIQY
TRBD1 TRBJ2-2 - TRBV4-2 ASSQDQGVSRSDTGELF
- TRBJ2-1 few TRBV6-5 ASSYNGVDVDEQF
- TRBJ1-1 medium-sized TRBV19 ASGRGTEAF
- TRBJ1-2 - TRBV5-1 ASSLVETRGYT
- TRBJ2-5 many TRBV15 ATSRDRRPQETQY
- TRBJ2-4 few TRBV4-2 ASSPNAGAQGNIQY
- TRBJ1-6 - TRBV4-3 ASSLGREYYNSPLH
TRBD2 TRBJ2-1 few TRBV12-3/TRBV12-4 ASIGTSAYNEQF
TRBD2 TRBJ2-1 - TRBV7-9 ASSATSGGPKGNEQF
TRBD2 TRBJ2-1 few TRBV6-5 ASSYGAGGPNEQF
TRBD2 TRBJ2-1 - TRBV6-5 ASSEQRGAYYNEQF
- TRBJ1-1 - TRBV29-1 SAPRGGGEAF
TRBD1 TRBJ2-7 - TRBV7-9 ASSHLETGDYEQY
- TRBJ2-1 - TRBV6-2/TRBV6-3 ASSYSDNPVLEQF
TRBD2 TRBJ2-5 - TRBV3-1 ASSQAGGGQETQY
TRBD2 TRBJ2-5 few TRBV20-1 SARDLASGEETQY
- TRBJ2-2 few TRBV6-5 ASSPGTLHTGELF
TRBD1 TRBJ2-7 - TRBV12-3/TRBV12-4 ASSGTGGASYEQY
- TRBJ2-5 few TRBV4-1 ASSLRIQETQY
TRBD2 TRBJ2-5 - TRBV11-2 ASSPSRGRFQETQY
- TRBJ2-1 few TRBV10-3 AITRAALDEQF
- TRBJ2-2 many TRBV6-5 ASSLYRTGELF
- TRBJ2-3 once TRBV19 ASSIASAASTDTQY
TRBD2 TRBJ2-3 few TRBV9 ASSASGGTDTQY
- TRBJ1-2 - TRBV6-5 ASSYSSLSTYGYT
- TRBJ2-3 - TRBV24-1 ATSDSGFRTDTQY
- TRBJ2-1 - TRBV15 ATSRTGGLGGNGI
- TRBJ2-7 - TRBV20-1 SATMGPRYEQY
- TRBJ1-4 few TRBV11-2 ASSLAGTNEKLF
- TRBJ2-5 few TRBV9 ASSPDSYPETQY
TRBD1 TRBJ1-1 - TRBV5-5 ASSLGPTGGTEAF
- TRBJ1-1 - TRBV6-5 ASSYSRGGNTEAF
- TRBJ2-5 - TRBV4-2 ASSQERGVETQY
- TRBJ2-5 few TRBV12-3/TRBV12-4 ASSLVGWGVKEQETQY
- TRBJ1-1 - TRBV5-1 ASSLGPQANTEAF
TRBD2 TRBJ2-5 - TRBV6-2/TRBV6-3 ASSSLGLAGPQETQY
- TRBJ2-2 few TRBV12-3/TRBV12-4 ASTSWGPGELF
- TRBJ2-1 few TRBV10-3 AISESADEQF
- TRBJ2-1 - TRBV29-1 SASGTSSSYNEQF
TRBD2 TRBJ2-1 few TRBV9 ASSVGGGGARNEQF
- TRBJ1-1 - TRBV28 ASSLRGTEAF
TRBD2 TRBJ2-1 - TRBV11-2 ASSYRAGGEKF
- TRBJ2-5 few TRBV7-2 ASSPLASETQY
- TRBJ2-3 - TRBV18 ASSPSMVDPADTQY
TRBD1 TRBJ2-1 few TRBV4-2 ASSAGRGHEQF
TRBD1 TRBJ1-4 - TRBV24-1 ATRIRDRAVSDEKLF